Below, 22 T cell receptor beta chains from the same sample are listed, as sequenced in a study of beta chain features in type 1 diabetes. Study outcomes and limitations: In all four CD4+ subsets, TCRB CDR3 length was significantly, moderately reduced in type 1 diabetes.

No antigens are known for them. The whole isolated RNA underwent reverse transcription, so sequencing captured expressed TCRB transcripts. Profiling relied on immunoSEQ multiplex PCR, and the TCRdb table lists in-frame clones only, not all of them. The profile shows 95,000 to 110,000 clones, 28% of them singletons. Input material: central memory CD4+ T cells from blood. These receptors were taken from a woman aged 18-35 years with type 1 diabetes.

The sample holds a few counts of this clone. The V and J genes are TRBV19 and TRBJ2-1; weak D call: TRBD2 (6 bases). CDR1 is LNHDA and CDR2 is SQIVND in the germline V gene (reference sequence). The CDR3 consists of 16 residues. The ends were cut back, 4 bases at V and 0 bases at J, with 13 bases in the middle. The CDR3 sequence: CASSTGSGDSYNEQFF. The CDR3 nucleotides read TGTGCCAGTAGTACGGGTAGCGGTGACTCCTACAATGAGCAGTTCTTC.

This sequence joins TRBV2 and TRBJ2-7, with D tentatively TRBD1 (6 bases). The ends were cut back, 4 bases at V and 7 bases at J, with 14 bases in the middle. The germline gives CDR1 SNHLY, CDR2 FYNNEI. The CDR3 extends over 13 amino acids. The CDR3 sequence is CASSGTEYGEQYV. Here the CDR3 DNA reads TGTGCCAGCAGTGGGACAGAGTATGGGGAGCAGTACGTC.

This clone was recorded a few times. The chain combines TRBV4-1 with TRBJ2-3; 11 bases agree with TRBD2. Germline CDR1 MGHRA, CDR2 YSYEKL. This CDR3 contains 16 residues. The V and J ends lost 4 bases and 6 bases, in that order; junction bases with no gene match: 9. Here the CDR3 DNA reads TGCGCCAGCAGCCGTCAACTAGCGGGAGAAGGGGATACGCAGTATTTT. Residues: CASSRQLAGEGDTQYF.

The chain couples TRBV2 to TRBJ1-2; the D gene is possibly TRBD1 (6 bases). Trimming left V 8 bases short and J 0 bases short, with 10 bases between. Germline CDR1 reads SNHLY; CDR2 reads FYNNEI. CDR3 length: 13 amino acids. The CDR3 DNA follows: TGTGCCAGCGTGGCAGGGGCTAACTATGGCTACACCTTC. It yields the protein CASVAGANYGYTF.

This chain connects TRBV5-6 to TRBJ2-3; 9 bases align to TRBD1. This CDR3 comprises 14 residues. Germline CDR1 reads SGHDT; CDR2 reads YYEEEE. V trimming: 2 bases; J trimming: 4 bases; junction bases outside the gene matches: 2. The DNA for the CDR3 is TGTGCCAGCAGCTTCGGACAGGGGTCAGATACGCAGTATTTT. This gives the protein CASSFGQGSDTQYF.

The rearrangement joins TRBV7-9 to TRBJ2-3; D might be TRBD1 (7 bases). The CDR3 length is 14 residues. V was cut by 8 bases and J by 0 bases, with 12 bases left in between. CDR1 and CDR2 (germline): SEHNR, FQNEAQ (reference sequence). The CDR3, as DNA: TGTGCCAGCTCTTCAGGGGGGAGCACAGATACGCAGTATTTT. This gives the protein CASSSGGSTDTQYF.

The CDR3 protein is CASSSGTGNTGELFF. CDR3 coding DNA: TGTGCCAGCAGCTCCGGGACAGGGAACACCGGGGAGCTGTTTTTT. The gene calls are TRBV7-2 and TRBJ2-2; 8 bases agree with TRBD1. The CDR3 consists of 15 residues. V was clipped by 4 bases and J by 1 base; unmatched bases: 2. Germline assignment: CDR1 SGHTA and CDR2 FQGNSA.

The chain is built from TRBV28 and TRBJ2-1, with 13 bases that match TRBD2. The length of the CDR3 is 14 residues. The ends lost 5 bases at V and 10 bases at J; junction bases unmatched: 5. The germline CDR1 and CDR2 sequences are MDHEN and SYDVKM. The CDR3, as DNA: TGTGCCAGCAGTCTTGGACTAGCGGGAGACGAGCAGTTCTTC. Amino acid sequence: CASSLGLAGDEQFF.

This clone came up a few times. This rearrangement joins TRBV11-2 to TRBJ2-7, with D possibly being TRBD1 (6 bases). CDR3 size: 15 residues. The germline V gene encodes CDR1 SGHAT and CDR2 FQNNGV. V lost 1 base to trimming and J lost 5 bases, with 15 bases between them. CDR3: CASSLGQALGNEQYV. In DNA form, the CDR3 reads TGTGCCAGCAGCTTAGGACAGGCCTTAGGAAACGAGCAGTACGTC.

This chain links TRBV5-1 with TRBJ2-2; D is perhaps TRBD1 (6 bases). This CDR3 has 13 amino acids. Between the trimmed V and J ends, which lost 4 bases and 4 bases, there was a span of 8 bases. Germline V gene sequence: CDR1 SGHRS, CDR2 YFSETQ. CDR3 region: CASSEQGTGELFF. The CDR3 DNA sequence: TGCGCCAGCAGCGAACAGGGCACCGGGGAGCTGTTTTTT.

In this sample, this clone turned up a few times. This chain links TRBV6-1 with TRBJ1-5; TRBD1 agrees at 7 bases. The CDR3 sequence is 14 residues long. Trimming cost V 7 bases and J 4 bases; bases outside gene matches: 7. CDR1 is MNHNS, CDR2 SASEGT, per germline. This CDR3 is CASNKRDRNQPQHF. Written as DNA, the CDR3 is TGTGCCAGCAATAAACGGGACAGAAATCAGCCCCAGCATTTT.

The chain couples TRBV2 to TRBJ2-5, with 11 bases fitting TRBD2. Germline assignment: CDR1 SNHLY and CDR2 FYNNEI. Germline trimming cut 4 bases from V and 2 bases from J; bases unmatched to any gene: 3. The CDR3 spans 15 residues. The CDR3 reads CASSGLAGTQETQYF. CDR3 nucleotides: TGTGCCAGCAGTGGACTAGCGGGAACTCAAGAGACCCAGTACTTC.

This clone was counted only a few times. The rearrangement joins TRBV29-1 to TRBJ2-5; TRBD1 aligns across 7 bases. This CDR3 is built from 14 residues. Trimming at V came to 0 bases and at J to 4 bases, leaving 5 bases not matched to a gene. Germline V lookup: CDR1 SQVTM, CDR2 ANQGSEA. The CDR3 loop is CSVEDGSGGETQYF. The CDR3 region has the DNA TGCAGCGTTGAAGATGGTTCAGGGGGAGAGACCCAGTACTTC.

There are a few counts of this clone. This sequence joins TRBV6-1 and TRBJ1-2, with unresolved D. The germline V and J ends were trimmed by 5 bases and 7 bases, with 20 bases remaining between them. The CDR3 sequence is 15 residues long. The germline V gene has CDR1 MNHNS and CDR2 SASEGT. CDR3: CASSPQRNSRGGYTF. The CDR3 DNA reads as TGTGCCAGCAGTCCCCAGAGGAACTCGCGGGGTGGCTACACCTTC.

The chain employs TRBV25-1 and TRBJ1-5, with TRBD1 matching 9 bases. Germline CDR1 reads MGHDK; CDR2 reads SYGVNS. V lost 4 bases and J lost 7; bases outside the gene matches: 5. This CDR3 is built from 14 residues. The DNA of the CDR3 is TGTGCCAGCAGTGGAGGGGGGACAGGGCAGCCCCAGCATTTT. It specifies CASSGGGTGQPQHF. The entire variable domain, with the rest obtained from reference TRBV25-1 and TRBJ1-5, is as follows: EADIYQTPRYLVIGTGKKITLECSQTMGHDKMYWYQQDPGMELHLIHYSYGVNSTEKGDLSSESTVSRIRTEHFPLTLESARPSHTSQYLCASSGGGTGQPQHFGDGTRLSIL.

This clone was detected ten times or more. The chain couples TRBV29-1 to TRBJ2-1, with 10 bases identical to TRBD2. V dropped 7 bases and J dropped 4; count of bases not matched to a gene: 7. CDR3 length: 14 residues. Germline CDR1 reads SQVTM; CDR2 reads ANQGSEA. In nucleotides, the CDR3 is TGCAGCGCCGTGTCACTAGCGGGATACAATGAGCAGTTCTTC. Translated, it gives CSAVSLAGYNEQFF.

This sequence joins TRBV6-1 and TRBJ2-6, with 12 bases matching TRBD1. Germline-derived CDR1 and CDR2 are MNHNS and SASEGT. Germline trimming cut 4 bases from V and 2 bases from J; bases unmatched to any gene: 9. The CDR3 runs to 19 residues. CDR3 sequence (DNA): TGTGCCAGCAGTGGGGAGGGACAGGGGGCGGTTGCTGGGGCCAACGTCCTGACTTTC. It encodes CASSGEGQGAVAGANVLTF.

This chain joins TRBV7-2 and TRBJ2-5, with a possible D match to TRBD1 (5 bases). The CDR3 loop spans 15 amino acids. From germline, CDR1 is SGHTA and CDR2 FQGNSA. Between the trimmed V and J ends, which lost 1 base and 2 bases, there was a span of 11 bases. CDR3 loop: CASSLEGRRQETQYF. The CDR3 coding sequence is TGTGCCAGCAGCTTAGAGGGGCGTAGACAAGAGACCCAGTACTTC.

The chain links TRBV7-2 to TRBJ2-2, with TRBD2 as a possible D gene (5 bases). This CDR3 comprises 18 residues. Germline lookup yields CDR1 SGHTA and CDR2 FQGNSA. Trimming removed 5 bases at V and 4 bases at J, with 23 bases between. This CDR3 reads CASSLIVTGFGITGELFF. In nucleotides, the CDR3 is TGTGCCAGCAGCCTAATCGTAACGGGGTTTGGGATCACCGGGGAGCTGTTTTTT.

In its sample, this clone was seen a few times. The chain has TRBV5-8 and TRBJ2-1; 8 nucleotides line up with TRBD2. This CDR3 has 15 amino acids. Germline loops: CDR1 SGHTS, CDR2 YDEGEE. With 4 bases clipped from V and 0 bases from J, the junction kept 3 bases outside the gene matches. This CDR3 is CASSASGSSYNEQFF. The CDR3 region has the DNA TGTGCCAGCAGCGCCAGCGGGAGCTCCTACAATGAGCAGTTCTTC.

This chain joins TRBV6-4 and TRBJ2-3, with 9 nucleotides matching TRBD2. Trimming at V came to 9 bases and at J to 3 bases, leaving 4 bases not matched to a gene. This CDR3 is built from 13 residues. Germline V gene lookup returns CDR1 MRHNA and CDR2 SNTAGT. CDR3 protein: CASEREETDTQYF. CDR3 nucleotide sequence: TGTGCCAGTGAGCGGGAGGAAACAGATACGCAGTATTTT.

A single count supports this clone. The V gene is TRBV5-1, the J gene TRBJ1-5; 10 bases match TRBD1. Germline CDR1 SGHRS, CDR2 YFSETQ. V was clipped by 4 bases and J by 6 bases; unmatched bases: 4. CDR3 length equals 14 residues. The chain's CDR3 is CASSTGTGAQPQHF. DNA of the CDR3: TGCGCCAGCAGCACGGGGACAGGGGCTCAGCCCCAGCATTTT. Supplemented by reference TRBV5-1 and TRBJ1-5, the full variable domain reads KAGVTQTPRYLIKTRGQQVTLSCSPISGHRSVSWYQQTPGQGLQFLFEYFSETQRNKGNFPGRFSGRQFSNSRSEMNVSTLELGDSALYLCASSTGTGAQPQHFGDGTRLSIL.